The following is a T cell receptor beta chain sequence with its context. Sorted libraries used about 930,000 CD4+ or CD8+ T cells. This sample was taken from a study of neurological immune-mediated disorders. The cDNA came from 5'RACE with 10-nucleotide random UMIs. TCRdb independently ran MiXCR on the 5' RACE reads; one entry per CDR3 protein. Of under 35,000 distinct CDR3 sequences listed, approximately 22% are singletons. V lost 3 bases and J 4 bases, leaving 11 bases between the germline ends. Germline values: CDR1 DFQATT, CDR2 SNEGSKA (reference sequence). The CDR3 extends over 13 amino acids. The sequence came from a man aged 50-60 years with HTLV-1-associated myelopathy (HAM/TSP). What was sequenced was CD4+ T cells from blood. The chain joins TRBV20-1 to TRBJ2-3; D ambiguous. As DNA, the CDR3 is TGCAGTGCTAGGCACGCTAGGCCAGATACGCAGTATTTT. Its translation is CSARHARPDTQYF.